Listed below are T cell receptor beta chains from one sample, sequenced in a study of response to subunit inactivated influenza vaccine. Via MiXCR, TCRdb re-called the RT-PCR reads, giving one row per CDR3 protein. The sample consists of about 830,000 distinct CDR3 sequences, about 18% of them appearing once. Material: PBMCs from blood, obtained 5 days after vaccination. Receptor source: a man aged 50 to 60 who received an inactivated influenza vaccine. Each CDR3 is given with its conserved first and last residue. D genes are given only for firm matches. Clone sizes are given selectively: once, few, many, or a class where the clone is expanded.

J,V,size,length,D,CDR3,DNA
TRBJ1-1,TRBV20-1,.,15,.,CSARDGGKPGDEAFF,TGCAGTGCTAGAGATGGTGGGAAGCCTGGCGATGAAGCTTTCTTT
TRBJ2-1,TRBV20-1,few,18,.,CSASPRTGIWTTCDEQFF,TGCAGTGCTAGTCCTCGGACGGGGATCTGGACCACCTGCGATGAGCAGTTCTTC
TRBJ1-4,TRBV18,.,15,.,CASTLGRGVDEKLFF,TGTGCCAGCACCCTGGGCCGGGGGGTCGATGAAAAACTGTTTTTT
TRBJ2-2,TRBV9,.,17,TRBD2,CASSFAPGLAGGGELFF,TGTGCCAGCAGCTTTGCCCCGGGACTAGCGGGAGGTGGGGAGCTGTTTTTT
TRBJ2-6,TRBV6-1,.,19,.,CASSSGLSTPLSGANVLTF,TGTGCCAGCAGCTCCGGGCTCTCGACCCCTCTCTCTGGGGCCAACGTCCTGACTTTC
TRBJ2-1,TRBV2,few,17,TRBD1,CASSAGPGQLSYNEQFF,TGTGCCAGCAGTGCGGGACCGGGACAGCTCTCCTACAATGAGCAGTTCTTC
TRBJ1-5,TRBV12-3/TRBV12-4,.,14,.,CASSLWDGNQPQHF,TGTGCCAGCAGTTTATGGGATGGCAATCAGCCCCAGCATTTT
TRBJ1-5,TRBV20-1,few,12,.,CSARTMGGPQHF,TGCAGTGCAAGAACGATGGGAGGCCCCCAGCATTTT
TRBJ1-5,TRBV10-3,.,14,TRBD1,CAISPGQINQPQHF,TGTGCCATCAGCCCGGGACAGATCAATCAGCCCCAGCATTTT
TRBJ2-1,TRBV20-1,few,14,.,CSARVGPLNNEQFF,TGCAGTGCTAGAGTGGGACCCCTCAACAATGAGCAGTTCTTC
TRBJ2-1,TRBV7-9,many,15,.,CASSSFSRPYNEQFF,TGTGCCAGCAGCTCCTTTTCAAGGCCCTACAATGAGCAGTTCTTC
TRBJ2-3,TRBV6-4,few,13,.,CASSVTQRDTQYF,TGTGCCAGCAGTGTGACCCAGAGGGATACGCAGTATTTT
TRBJ2-2,TRBV7-8,.,17,TRBD1,CASSLKTGGSHTGELFF,TGTGCCAGCAGCTTAAAGACAGGGGGGTCGCACACCGGGGAGCTGTTTTTT
TRBJ2-4,TRBV30,.,12,TRBD1,CAWGTGTNIQYF,TGTGCCTGGGGGACAGGAACAAACATTCAGTACTTC
TRBJ1-6,TRBV21-1,few,17,.,CASSKGQGGLWNSPLHF,TGTGCCAGCAGCAAGGGACAGGGAGGGCTGTGGAATTCACCCCTCCACTTT
TRBJ2-1,TRBV6-2/TRBV6-3,.,16,TRBD2,CASSPYGLASYNEQFF,TGTGCCAGCAGCCCCTACGGACTAGCGAGTTACAATGAGCAGTTCTTC
TRBJ2-7,TRBV20-1,.,16,.,CSARDRGQTFLYEQYF,TGCAGTGCTAGAGATCGCGGACAGACCTTCTTGTACGAGCAGTACTTC
TRBJ1-1,TRBV12-3/TRBV12-4,few,12,TRBD1,CASSSRGIEAFF,TGTGCCAGCAGTTCCAGGGGGATCGAAGCTTTCTTT
TRBJ1-2,TRBV2,.,14,.,CASSFQRADGGYTF,TGTGCCAGCAGCTTCCAAAGAGCGGACGGTGGCTACACCTTC
TRBJ2-5,TRBV5-5,few,15,.,CASSFEGGRVQTQYF,TGTGCCAGCAGCTTTGAGGGGGGGCGGGTCCAGACCCAGTACTTC
TRBJ2-7,TRBV27,.,13,.,CASSFANGYEQYF,TGTGCCAGCAGTTTCGCCAACGGCTACGAGCAGTACTTC
TRBJ2-7,TRBV6-2/TRBV6-3,.,18,TRBD2,CASNSGLAGDHRSPEQYF,TGTGCCAGCAACTCGGGACTAGCGGGAGATCATCGATCCCCCGAGCAGTACTTC
TRBJ1-6,TRBV20-1,.,18,.,CSARKGAGRSSYNSPLHF,TGCAGTGCTAGAAAGGGAGCAGGGAGGAGTTCCTATAATTCACCCCTCCACTTT
TRBJ1-2,TRBV4-2,few,14,.,CASSQEWDTYGYTF,TGTGCCAGCAGCCAAGAATGGGACACCTATGGCTACACCTTC
TRBJ2-1,TRBV29-1,.,11,.,CSVATVREQFF,TGCAGCGTTGCTACAGTCCGTGAGCAGTTCTTC
TRBJ2-2,TRBV6-5,few,14,.,CASSYWAATGELFF,TGTGCCAGCAGTTACTGGGCTGCTACCGGGGAGCTGTTTTTT
TRBJ2-2,TRBV28,few,17,TRBD2,CASSLLAGGQTDGELFF,TGTGCCAGCAGTTTACTAGCGGGAGGACAAACAGACGGGGAGCTGTTTTTT
TRBJ1-1,TRBV12-3/TRBV12-4,few,11,.,CASSHGTEAFF,TGTGCCAGCAGCCACGGGACTGAAGCTTTCTTT
TRBJ1-5,TRBV12-3/TRBV12-4,many,15,TRBD1,CASSDQGVPNQPQHF,TGTGCCAGCAGTGATCAGGGGGTCCCCAATCAGCCCCAGCATTTT
TRBJ2-7,TRBV20-1,few,14,.,CSASHRTGAYEQYF,TGCAGTGCTAGTCACCGGACTGGGGCCTACGAGCAGTACTTC
TRBJ2-1,TRBV7-2,.,13,.,CARSLSSYNEQFF,TGTGCCAGGAGCTTGTCTAGCTACAATGAGCAGTTCTTC
TRBJ1-2,TRBV12-3/TRBV12-4,few,14,.,CASSPRVNSDGYTF,TGTGCCAGCAGTCCTCGGGTCAATTCGGATGGCTACACCTTC
TRBJ2-2,TRBV20-1,few,12,.,CSAISLSGELFF,TGCAGTGCTATTAGCTTGTCCGGGGAGCTGTTTTTT
TRBJ2-1,TRBV29-1,.,15,.,CSVEDPGIGYNEQFF,TGCAGCGTTGAAGATCCCGGGATAGGGTACAATGAGCAGTTCTTC
TRBJ2-2,TRBV2,.,13,.,CASKRVRTGDLFF,TGTGCCAGCAAACGAGTCCGGACCGGGGACCTGTTTTTT
TRBJ2-7,TRBV20-1,few,14,.,CSARDDGIGYEQYF,TGCAGTGCTAGAGATGACGGGATAGGCTACGAGCAGTACTTC
TRBJ2-5,TRBV7-9,.,16,TRBD2,CASSLRPSGSQETQYF,TGTGCCAGCAGCTTACGCCCAAGCGGGAGCCAAGAGACCCAGTACTTC
TRBJ2-5,TRBV5-6,few,14,.,CASSLSVFVETQYF,TGTGCCAGCAGCTTGTCGGTTTTTGTGGAGACCCAGTACTTC
TRBJ2-7,TRBV12-3/TRBV12-4,many,12,.,CASSFHADEQYF,TGTGCCAGCAGTTTTCACGCGGACGAGCAGTACTTC
TRBJ1-6,TRBV4-1,.,15,TRBD1,CASSLRTGGHSPLHF,TGCGCCAGCAGCCTACGGACAGGGGGCCATTCACCCCTCCACTTT
TRBJ1-6,TRBV12-3/TRBV12-4,.,13,TRBD1,CASRPGQSSPLHF,TGTGCCAGCAGGCCGGGACAGAGTTCACCCCTCCACTTT
TRBJ2-1,TRBV5-6,.,15,.,CASSSSRWGYNEQFF,TGTGCCAGCAGCTCCTCTAGATGGGGCTACAATGAGCAGTTCTTC